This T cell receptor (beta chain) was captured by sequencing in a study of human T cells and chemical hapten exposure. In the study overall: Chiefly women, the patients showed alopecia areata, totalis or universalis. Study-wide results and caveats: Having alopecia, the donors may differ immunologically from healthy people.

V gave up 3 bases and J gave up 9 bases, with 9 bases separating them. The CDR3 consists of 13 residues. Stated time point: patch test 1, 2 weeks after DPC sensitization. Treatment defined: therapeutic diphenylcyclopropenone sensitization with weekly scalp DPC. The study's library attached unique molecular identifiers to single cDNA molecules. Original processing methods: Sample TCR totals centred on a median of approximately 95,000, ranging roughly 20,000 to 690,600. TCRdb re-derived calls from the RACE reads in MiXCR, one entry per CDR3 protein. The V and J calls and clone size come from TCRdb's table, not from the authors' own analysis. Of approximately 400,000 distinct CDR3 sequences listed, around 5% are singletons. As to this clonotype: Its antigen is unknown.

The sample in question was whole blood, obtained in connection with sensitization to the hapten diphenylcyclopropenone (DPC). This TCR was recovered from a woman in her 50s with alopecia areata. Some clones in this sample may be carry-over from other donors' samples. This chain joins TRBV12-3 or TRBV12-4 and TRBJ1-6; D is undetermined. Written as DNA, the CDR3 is TGTGCCAGCAGTTTGAGATTTCGTTCACCCCTCCACTTT. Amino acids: CASSLRFRSPLHF.